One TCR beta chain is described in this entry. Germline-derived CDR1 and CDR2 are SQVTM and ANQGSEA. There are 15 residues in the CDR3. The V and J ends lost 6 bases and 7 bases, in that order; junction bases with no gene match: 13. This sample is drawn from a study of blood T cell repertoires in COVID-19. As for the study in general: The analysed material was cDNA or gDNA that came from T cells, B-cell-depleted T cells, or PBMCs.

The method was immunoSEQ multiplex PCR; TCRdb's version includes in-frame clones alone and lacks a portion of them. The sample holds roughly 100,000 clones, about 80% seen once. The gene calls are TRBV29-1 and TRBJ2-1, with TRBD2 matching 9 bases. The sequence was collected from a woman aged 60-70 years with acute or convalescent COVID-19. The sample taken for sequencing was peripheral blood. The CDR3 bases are TGCAGCGTGCTTGAGACGGCGGGGGGGCCTAATGAGCAGTTCTTC. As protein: CSVLETAGGPNEQFF.